The clone carrying this T cell receptor beta chain has just a few counts. Its matching antigen is unknown. Germline V CDR1 and CDR2: SGHRS, YFSETQ. The CDR3 is made up of 13 amino acids. This record comes from a study of cytomegalovirus exposure and HLA in healthy donors. Study results and limitations: Common viral pathogens seemed to be connected with several of the most significant clusters, according to a later analysis. The study found most TCR sequences rare, yet found some public TCRs in many donors. Within the data, a cluster of highly shared sequence variants was likely a sequencing artifact. TCR beta V segments were, for the most part, productive about 87% or about 30% of the time in an earlier analysis.

Amplification used 60 Vbeta primers and 13 Jbeta primers. TCRdb's table, derived via immunoSEQ multiplex PCR, lists solely in-frame clones and lacks some. There are 150,000 to 200,000 clones in the sample; 60% to 80% occur only once, and about 6.4% lies in the top ten. The chain is built from TRBV5-1 and TRBJ2-5; D may be TRBD1 (6 bases). The DNA end is a closer match to TRBJ2-7, so the J assignment may be wrong. The specimen was PBMCs. The clonotype originates from a man between 35 and 55 years old in good health and CMV-seropositive. For the CDR3, the DNA is TGCGCCAGTAGACAGGTACTCTCCTACGAGCAGTACTTC. It translates to CASRQVLSYEQYF.